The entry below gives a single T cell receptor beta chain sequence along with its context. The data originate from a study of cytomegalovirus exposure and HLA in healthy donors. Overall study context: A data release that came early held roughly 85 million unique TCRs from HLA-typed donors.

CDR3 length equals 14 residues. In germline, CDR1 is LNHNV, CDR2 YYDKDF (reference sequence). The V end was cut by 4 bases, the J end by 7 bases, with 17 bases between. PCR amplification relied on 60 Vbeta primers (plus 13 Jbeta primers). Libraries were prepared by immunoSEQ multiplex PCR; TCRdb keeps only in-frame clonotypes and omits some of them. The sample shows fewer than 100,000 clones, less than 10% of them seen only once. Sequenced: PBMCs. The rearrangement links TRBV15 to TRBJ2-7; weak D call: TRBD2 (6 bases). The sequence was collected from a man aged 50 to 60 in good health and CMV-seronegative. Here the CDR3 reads CATSNDPGLREQYF. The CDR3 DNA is TGTGCCACCAGCAACGACCCGGGACTCCGAGAGCAGTACTTC.